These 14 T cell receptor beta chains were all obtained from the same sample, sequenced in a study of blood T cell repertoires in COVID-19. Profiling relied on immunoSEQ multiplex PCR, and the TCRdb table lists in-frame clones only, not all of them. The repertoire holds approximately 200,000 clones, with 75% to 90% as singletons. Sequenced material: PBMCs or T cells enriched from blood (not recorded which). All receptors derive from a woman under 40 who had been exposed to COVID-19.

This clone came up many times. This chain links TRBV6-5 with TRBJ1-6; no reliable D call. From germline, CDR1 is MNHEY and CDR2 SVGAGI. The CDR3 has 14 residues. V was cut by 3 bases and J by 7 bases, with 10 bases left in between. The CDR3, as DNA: TGTGCCAGCAGTTATAGCAGTGGGAATTCACCCCTCCACTTT. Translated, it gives CASSYSSGNSPLHF.

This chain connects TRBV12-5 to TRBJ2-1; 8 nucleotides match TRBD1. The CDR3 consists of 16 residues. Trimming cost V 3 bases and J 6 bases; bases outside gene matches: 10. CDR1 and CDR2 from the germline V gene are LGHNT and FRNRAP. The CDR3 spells CASGLIIRDRTNEQFF. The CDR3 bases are TGTGCTAGTGGTTTAATCATCCGGGACAGGACCAATGAGCAGTTCTTC.

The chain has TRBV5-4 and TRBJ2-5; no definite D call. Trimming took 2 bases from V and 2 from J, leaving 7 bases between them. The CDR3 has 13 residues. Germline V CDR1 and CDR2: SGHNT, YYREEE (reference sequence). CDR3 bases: TGTGCCAGCAGCTTTAGAGCTCAAGAGACCCAGTACTTC. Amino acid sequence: CASSFRAQETQYF.

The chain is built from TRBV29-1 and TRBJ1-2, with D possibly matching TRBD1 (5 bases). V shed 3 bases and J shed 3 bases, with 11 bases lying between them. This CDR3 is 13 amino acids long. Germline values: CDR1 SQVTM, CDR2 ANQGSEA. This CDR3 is CSVELTGDYGYTF. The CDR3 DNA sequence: TGCAGCGTTGAGTTAACGGGGGACTATGGCTACACCTTC.

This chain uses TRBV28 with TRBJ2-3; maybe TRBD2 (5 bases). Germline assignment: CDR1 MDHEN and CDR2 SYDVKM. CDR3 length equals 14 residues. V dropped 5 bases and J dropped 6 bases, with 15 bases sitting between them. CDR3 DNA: TGTGCCAGCAGTGGAGTTCCGAGAGGGGATACGCAGTATTTT. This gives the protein CASSGVPRGDTQYF.

The CDR3 is CASSARTGVGSYEQYF. The DNA of the CDR3 is TGTGCCAGCAGCGCCCGGACAGGGGTAGGCTCCTACGAGCAGTACTTC. V usage is TRBV11-2 and J usage is TRBJ2-7; 9 positions agree with TRBD1. In germline, CDR1 is SGHAT, CDR2 FQNNGV. V was pared by 5 bases and J by 0 bases, with 8 bases of the junction left unmatched. The CDR3 contains 16 residues.

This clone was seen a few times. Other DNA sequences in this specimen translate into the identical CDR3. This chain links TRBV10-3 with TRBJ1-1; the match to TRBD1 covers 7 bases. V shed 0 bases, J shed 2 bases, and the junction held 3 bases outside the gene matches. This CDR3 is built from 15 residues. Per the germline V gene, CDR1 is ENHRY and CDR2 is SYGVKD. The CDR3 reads CAISESRQGNTEAFF. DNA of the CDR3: TGTGCCATCAGTGAGTCTAGACAGGGTAACACTGAAGCTTTCTTT.

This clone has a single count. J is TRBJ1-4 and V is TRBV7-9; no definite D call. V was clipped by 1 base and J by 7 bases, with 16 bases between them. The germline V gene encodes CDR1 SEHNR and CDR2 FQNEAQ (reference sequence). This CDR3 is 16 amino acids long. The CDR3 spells CASSLDLSQKFEKLFF. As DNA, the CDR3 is TGTGCCAGCAGCTTAGACCTTAGCCAGAAATTTGAAAAACTGTTTTTT. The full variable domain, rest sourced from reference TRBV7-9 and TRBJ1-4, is DTGVSQNPRHKITKRGQNVTFRCDPISEHNRLYWYRQTLGQGPEFLTYFQNEAQLEKSRLLSDRFSAERPKGSFSTLEIQRTEQGDSAMYLCASSLDLSQKFEKLFFGSGTQLSVL.

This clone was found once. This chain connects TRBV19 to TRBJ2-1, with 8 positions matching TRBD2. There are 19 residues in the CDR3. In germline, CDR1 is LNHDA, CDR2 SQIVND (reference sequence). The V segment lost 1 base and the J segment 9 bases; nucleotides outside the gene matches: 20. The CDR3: CASSIGRKVAGRTLGEQFF. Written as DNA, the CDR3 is TGTGCCAGTAGTATAGGAAGGAAGGTAGCGGGACGAACATTGGGTGAGCAGTTCTTC.

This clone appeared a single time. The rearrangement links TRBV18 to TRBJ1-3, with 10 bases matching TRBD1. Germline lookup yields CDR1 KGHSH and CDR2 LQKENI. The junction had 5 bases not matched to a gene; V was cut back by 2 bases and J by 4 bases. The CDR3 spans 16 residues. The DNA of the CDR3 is TGTGCCAGCTCACCAAGACAGGGGGCGAGCGGAAACACCATATATTTT. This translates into CASSPRQGASGNTIYF.

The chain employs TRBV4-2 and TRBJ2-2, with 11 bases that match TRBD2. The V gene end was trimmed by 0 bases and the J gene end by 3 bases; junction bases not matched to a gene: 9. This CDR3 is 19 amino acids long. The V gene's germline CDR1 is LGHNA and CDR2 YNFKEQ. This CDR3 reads CASSQDELAGDGDTGELFF. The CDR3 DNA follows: TGTGCCAGCAGCCAAGATGAACTAGCGGGAGATGGGGACACCGGGGAGCTGTTTTTT.

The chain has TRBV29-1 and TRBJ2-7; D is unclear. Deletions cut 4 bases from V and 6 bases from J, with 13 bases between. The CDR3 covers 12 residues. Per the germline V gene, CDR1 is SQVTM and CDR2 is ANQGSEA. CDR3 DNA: TGCAGCGTTGGAAGCGAGAGTTCCGAGCAGTACTTC. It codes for CSVGSESSEQYF.

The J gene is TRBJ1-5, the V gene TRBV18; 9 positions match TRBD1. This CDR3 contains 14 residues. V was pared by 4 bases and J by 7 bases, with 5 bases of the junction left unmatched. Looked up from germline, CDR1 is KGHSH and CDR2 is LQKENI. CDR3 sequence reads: CASSQQGAAQPQHF. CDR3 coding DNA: TGTGCCAGCTCACAACAGGGGGCAGCCCAGCCCCAGCATTTT.

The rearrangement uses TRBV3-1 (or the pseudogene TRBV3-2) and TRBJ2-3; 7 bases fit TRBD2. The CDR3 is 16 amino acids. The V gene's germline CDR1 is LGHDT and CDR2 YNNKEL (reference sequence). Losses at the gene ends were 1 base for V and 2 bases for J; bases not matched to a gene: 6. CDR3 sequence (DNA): TGTGCCAGCAGCCAAGCGGCTAGCGGACCCACAGATACGCAGTATTTT. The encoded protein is CASSQAASGPTDTQYF.